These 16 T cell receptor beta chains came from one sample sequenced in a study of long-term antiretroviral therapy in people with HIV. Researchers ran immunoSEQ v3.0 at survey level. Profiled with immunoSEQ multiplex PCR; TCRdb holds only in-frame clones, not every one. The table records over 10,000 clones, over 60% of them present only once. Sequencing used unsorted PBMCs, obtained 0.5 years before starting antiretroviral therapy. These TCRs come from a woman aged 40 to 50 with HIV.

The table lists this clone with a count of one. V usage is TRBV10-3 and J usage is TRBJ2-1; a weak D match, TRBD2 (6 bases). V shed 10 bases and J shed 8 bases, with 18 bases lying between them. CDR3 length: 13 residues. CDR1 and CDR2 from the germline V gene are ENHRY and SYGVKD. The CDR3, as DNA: TGTGCCAAATCTCAGGGAGGCGCGGATGAGCAGTTCTTC. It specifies CAKSQGGADEQFF.

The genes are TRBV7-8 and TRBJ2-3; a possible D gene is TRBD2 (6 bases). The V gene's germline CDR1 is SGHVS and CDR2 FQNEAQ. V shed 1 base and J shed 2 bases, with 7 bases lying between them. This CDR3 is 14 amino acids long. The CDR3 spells CASSLGGDTDTQYF. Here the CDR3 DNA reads TGTGCCAGCAGCTTAGGGGGGGACACAGATACGCAGTATTTT.

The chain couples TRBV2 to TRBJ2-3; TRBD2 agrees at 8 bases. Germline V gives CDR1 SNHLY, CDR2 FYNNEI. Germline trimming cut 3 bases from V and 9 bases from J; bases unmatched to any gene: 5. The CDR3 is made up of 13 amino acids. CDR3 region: CASSEGLETTQYF. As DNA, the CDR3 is TGTGCCAGCAGTGAGGGACTAGAGACCACGCAGTATTTT.

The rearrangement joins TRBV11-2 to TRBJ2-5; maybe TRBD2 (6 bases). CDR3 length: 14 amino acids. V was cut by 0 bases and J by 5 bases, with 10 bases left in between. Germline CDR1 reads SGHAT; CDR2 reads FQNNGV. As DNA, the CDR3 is TGTGCCAGCAGCTTAGACGGGAGCGGGGAGACCCAGTACTTC. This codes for CASSLDGSGETQYF.

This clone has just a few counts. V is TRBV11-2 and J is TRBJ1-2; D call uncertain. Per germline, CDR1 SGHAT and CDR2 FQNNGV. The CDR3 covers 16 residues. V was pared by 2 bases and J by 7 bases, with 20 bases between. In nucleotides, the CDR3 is TGTGCCAGCAGCTTACCCCGGGCGGACCTTCTGGGTGGCTACACCTTC. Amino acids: CASSLPRADLLGGYTF.

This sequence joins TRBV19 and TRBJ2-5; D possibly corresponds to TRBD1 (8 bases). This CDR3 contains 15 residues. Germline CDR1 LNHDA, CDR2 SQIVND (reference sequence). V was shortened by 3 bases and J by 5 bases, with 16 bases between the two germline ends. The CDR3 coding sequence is TGTGCCAGTAGTATCTACAGGGGGGGCCGGGAGACCCAGTACTTC. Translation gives CASSIYRGGRETQYF.

CDR3 loop: CASSFFGNEQYF. The CDR3, as DNA: TGTGCCAGCAGCTTCTTTGGGAACGAGCAGTACTTC. The chain links TRBV5-6 to TRBJ2-7, with no clear D. Looked up from germline, CDR1 is SGHDT and CDR2 is YYEEEE. The CDR3 loop spans 12 amino acids. Trimming cost V 2 bases and J 5 bases, with 8 bases left between them.

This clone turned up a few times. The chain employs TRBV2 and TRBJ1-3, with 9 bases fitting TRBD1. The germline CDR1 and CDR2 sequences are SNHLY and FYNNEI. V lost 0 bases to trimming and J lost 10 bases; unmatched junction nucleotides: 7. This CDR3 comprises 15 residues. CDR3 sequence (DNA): TGTGCCAGCAGTGAAGCGCAGGCGGGACAGGGAACCATATATTTT. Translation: CASSEAQAGQGTIYF.

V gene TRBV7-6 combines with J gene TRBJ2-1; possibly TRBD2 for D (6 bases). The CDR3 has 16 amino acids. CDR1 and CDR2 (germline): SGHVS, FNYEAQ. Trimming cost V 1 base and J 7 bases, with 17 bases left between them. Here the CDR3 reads CASSLERDWGTNEQFF. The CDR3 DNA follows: TGTGCCAGCAGCTTAGAAAGGGACTGGGGAACAAATGAGCAGTTCTTC. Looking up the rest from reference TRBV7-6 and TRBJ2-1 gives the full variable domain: GAGVSQSPRYKVTKRGQDVALRCDPISGHVSLYWYRQALGQGPEFLTYFNYEAQQDKSGLPNDRFSAERPEGSISTLTIQRTEQRDSAMYRCASSLERDWGTNEQFFGPGTRLTVL.

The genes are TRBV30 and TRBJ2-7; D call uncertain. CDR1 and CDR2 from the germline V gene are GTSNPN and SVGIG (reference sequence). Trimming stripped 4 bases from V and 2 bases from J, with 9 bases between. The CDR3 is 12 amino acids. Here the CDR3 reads CAWTDGTYEQYF. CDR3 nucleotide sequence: TGTGCCTGGACCGACGGCACCTACGAGCAGTACTTC.

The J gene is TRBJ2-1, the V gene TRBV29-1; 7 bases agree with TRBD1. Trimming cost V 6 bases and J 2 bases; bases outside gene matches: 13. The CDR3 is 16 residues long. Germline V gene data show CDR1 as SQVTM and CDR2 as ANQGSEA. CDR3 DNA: TGCAGCGTAGAGACAGGGTCTTCCCCTACCTACAATGAGCAGTTCTTC. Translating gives CSVETGSSPTYNEQFF.

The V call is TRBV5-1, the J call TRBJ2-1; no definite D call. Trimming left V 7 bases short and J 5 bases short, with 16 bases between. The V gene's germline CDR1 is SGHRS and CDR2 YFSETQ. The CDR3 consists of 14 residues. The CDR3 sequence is CASGSHQWDNEQFF. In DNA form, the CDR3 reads TGCGCCAGCGGATCCCATCAGTGGGACAATGAGCAGTTCTTC. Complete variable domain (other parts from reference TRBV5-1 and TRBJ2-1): KAGVTQTPRYLIKTRGQQVTLSCSPISGHRSVSWYQQTPGQGLQFLFEYFSETQRNKGNFPGRFSGRQFSNSRSEMNVSTLELGDSALYLCASGSHQWDNEQFFGPGTRLTVL.

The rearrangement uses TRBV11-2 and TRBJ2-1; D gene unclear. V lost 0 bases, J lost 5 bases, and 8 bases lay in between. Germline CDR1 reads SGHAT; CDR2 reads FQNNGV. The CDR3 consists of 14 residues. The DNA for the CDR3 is TGTGCCAGCAGCTTAGATCCACTTAACAATGAGCAGTTCTTC. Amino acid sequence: CASSLDPLNNEQFF.

The CDR3: CASSAYTGSSYEQYF. The CDR3, as DNA: TGTGCCAGCAGCGCCTATACGGGGAGCTCCTACGAGCAGTACTTC. The chain employs TRBV9 and TRBJ2-7, with D maybe TRBD2 (5 bases). There are 15 residues in the CDR3. Germline CDR1 and CDR2: SGDLS and YYNGEE. The V end lost 3 bases, the J end lost 0 bases, and 13 bases lay between the germline ends.

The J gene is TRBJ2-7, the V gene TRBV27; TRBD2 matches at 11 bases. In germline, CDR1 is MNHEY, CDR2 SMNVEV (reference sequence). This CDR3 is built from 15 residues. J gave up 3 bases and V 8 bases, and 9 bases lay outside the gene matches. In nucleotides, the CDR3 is TGTGCCAGCGGTAGGACTACTAGCGGGAGCTACGAGCAGTACTTC. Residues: CASGRTTSGSYEQYF.

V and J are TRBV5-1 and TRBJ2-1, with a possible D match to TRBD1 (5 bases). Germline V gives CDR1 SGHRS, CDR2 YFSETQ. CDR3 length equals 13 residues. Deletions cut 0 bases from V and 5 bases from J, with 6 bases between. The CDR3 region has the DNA TGCGCCAGCAGCTTGGTAGGGGACAATGAGCAGTTCTTC. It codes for CASSLVGDNEQFF.